This TCR beta chain was sequenced during a study of T-cell memory formation after mild COVID-19. In the study overall: TCR clusters mostly belonged to single donors.

TCRdb reprocessed the 5' RACE reads via MiXCR and lists one record per CDR3 protein. The sample holds around 340,000 distinct CDR3 sequences; around 20% are singletons and the top ten take around 13%. The CDR3 sequence is 15 residues long. Germline V gives CDR1 SGHDT, CDR2 YYEEEE. V was clipped by 4 bases and J by 6 bases; unmatched bases: 8. Overall study results and limits: While clones contracting from day 15 to 85 were balanced between CD4 and CD8, later expanders leaned CD4+.

A note on this clonotype: Its antigen is currently unknown.

The genes are TRBV5-6 and TRBJ2-7; the match to TRBD2 covers 12 bases. The source of this sequence is an adult woman who had mild COVID-19 (a few samples of this study predate the infection). Cell type and time point are not known. The source material was PBMCs or a T cell subset sorted from them (not recorded which). The CDR3, as DNA: TGTGCCAGCAGCCGAATGCGACTAGCGGGAGCCGAGCAGTACTTC. Translating it yields CASSRMRLAGAEQYF. The variable domain in full, with the rest retrieved from reference TRBV5-6 and TRBJ2-7, is DAGVTQSPTHLIKTRGQQVTLRCSPKSGHDTVSWYQQALGQGPQFIFQYYEEEERQRGNFPDRFSGHQFPNYSSELNVNALLLGDSALYLCASSRMRLAGAEQYFGPGTRLTVT.